These 27 T cell receptor beta chains were sequenced from one sample in a study of cytomegalovirus exposure and HLA in healthy donors. Primers included in the PCR were 60 Vbeta and 13 Jbeta primers. Generated by immunoSEQ multiplex PCR, the TCRdb table keeps only in-frame clones and is missing some. The sample lists more than 150,000 clones, about 90% seen once, with roughly 0.2% in the top ten. Specimen: PBMCs. These receptors all stem from a girl less than two years old in good health and CMV-seronegative.

The chain recombines TRBV19 with TRBJ1-6, with D possibly TRBD1 on 5 matching bases. The V end was cut by 5 bases, the J end by 12 bases, with 11 bases between. The germline CDR1 and CDR2 sequences are LNHDA and SQIVND (reference sequence). This CDR3 has 12 residues. The CDR3 region has the DNA TGTGCCAGTAGTGAAAACCAGGGACCCCTCCACTTT. It translates to CASSENQGPLHF.

The chain has TRBV5-1 and TRBJ2-1; no clear D gene. Between the trimmed V and J ends, which lost 1 base and 0 bases, there was a span of 11 bases. CDR1 is SGHRS and CDR2 is YFSETQ in the germline V gene. This CDR3 spans 16 amino acids. CDR3 sequence: CASSLSFLSSYNEQFF. DNA of the CDR3: TGCGCCAGCAGCTTGTCTTTTCTGAGCTCCTACAATGAGCAGTTCTTC.

The gene calls are TRBV5-6 and TRBJ1-1, with D perhaps matching TRBD1 (5 bases). This CDR3 has 13 amino acids. Germline CDR1 is SGHDT and CDR2 is YYEEEE. Trimming shortened V by 4 bases and J by 3 bases, and 10 bases separated the two germline ends. The chain's CDR3 is CASSHSRDTEAFF. The DNA for the CDR3 is TGTGCCAGCAGCCACAGCAGGGACACTGAAGCTTTCTTT.

The rearrangement links TRBV4-3 to TRBJ2-1; 8 bases are a match to TRBD2. The CDR3 is made up of 16 amino acids. V was clipped by 0 bases and J by 3 bases; unmatched bases: 4. The germline CDR1 and CDR2 sequences are LGHNA and YSLEER. The CDR3 region has the DNA TGCGCCAGCAGCCAAGATTGGGGGACTAGCTACAATGAGCAGTTCTTC. It translates to CASSQDWGTSYNEQFF.

This sequence joins TRBV7-9 and TRBJ2-5; 15 nucleotides match TRBD2. TRBJ2-7 explains the end of the DNA better; the J call may be wrong. Germline V gene data show CDR1 as SEHNR and CDR2 as FQNEAQ (reference sequence). CDR3 length: 16 residues. CDR3 DNA: TGTGCCAGCAGCCGTGAGGGACTAGCGGGGGGTTACGAGCAGTACTTC. It is translated as CASSREGLAGGYEQYF.

The genes are TRBV11-2 and TRBJ1-3, with no clear D. V gave up 8 bases and J gave up 4 bases, with 6 bases separating them. The CDR3 spans 11 residues. The germline V gene encodes CDR1 SGHAT and CDR2 FQNNGV. CDR3 sequence: CASGTGNTIYF. As DNA, the CDR3 is TGTGCCAGCGGCACGGGAAACACCATATATTTT.

CDR3 amino acids: CASSPRLAGAGTDTQYF. CDR3 nucleotides: TGTGCCAGCAGTCCGCGACTAGCGGGAGCGGGCACAGATACGCAGTATTTT. The chain is built from TRBV27 and TRBJ2-3; TRBD2 matches at 12 bases. The CDR3 is 17 amino acids. CDR1 and CDR2 (germline): MNHEY, SMNVEV (reference sequence). V dropped 5 bases and J dropped 1; count of bases not matched to a gene: 7.

The chain joins TRBV10-3 to TRBJ2-7; 9 bases map to TRBD1. V gave up 0 bases and J gave up 4 bases; unmatched junction bases: 7. The CDR3 has 16 residues. The germline V gene has CDR1 ENHRY and CDR2 SYGVKD. CDR3 sequence: CAISESPGTGKYEQYF. The CDR3 coding sequence is TGTGCCATCAGTGAGTCTCCCGGGACAGGGAAGTACGAGCAGTACTTC.

The rearrangement uses TRBV11-1 and TRBJ2-1; tentative D call: TRBD2 (6 bases). CDR1 is SGHAT and CDR2 is FQDESV in the germline V gene (reference sequence). V lost 1 base and J 3 bases, leaving 10 bases between the germline ends. This CDR3 is built from 15 residues. The CDR3 sequence is CASSLGGDHYNEQFF. In nucleotides, the CDR3 is TGTGCCAGCAGCTTAGGGGGGGACCACTACAATGAGCAGTTCTTC.

Here the CDR3 reads CASSWTGGGEKLFF. In nucleotides, the CDR3 is TGCGCCAGCAGCTGGACAGGGGGCGGTGAAAAACTGTTTTTT. The chain uses TRBV5-1 and TRBJ1-4, with 11 bases that match TRBD1. Germline V CDR1 and CDR2: SGHRS, YFSETQ. The CDR3 extends over 14 amino acids. Unmatched junction bases numbered 2, after V lost 3 bases and J lost 7 bases.

V is TRBV5-1 and J is TRBJ2-2, with 7 nucleotides matching TRBD2. J was trimmed by 1 base and V by 2 bases; bases with no gene match: 5. This CDR3 spans 16 amino acids. Germline V gene sequence: CDR1 SGHRS, CDR2 YFSETQ. CDR3 in DNA: TGCGCCAGCAGCTTCTGGCCTAGCGGGAACACCGGGGAGCTGTTTTTT. This codes for CASSFWPSGNTGELFF.

The V call is TRBV6-5, the J call TRBJ1-3; 7 bases fit TRBD1. Germline V CDR1 and CDR2: MNHEY, SVGAGI. V shed 5 bases and J 5 bases; nucleotides not matched to a gene: 9. There are 15 residues in the CDR3. The CDR3 spells CASSPLDRRRNTIYF. CDR3 nucleotides: TGTGCCAGCAGTCCGCTGGACAGGCGCAGAAACACCATATATTTT.

In DNA, the CDR3 is TGTGCCAGCAGTGACAGGGGAGGGTCGTACCAAGAGACCCAGTACTTC. This encodes CASSDRGGSYQETQYF. V is TRBV6-1 and J is TRBJ2-5, with D possibly TRBD2 on 7 matching bases. CDR1 is MNHNS and CDR2 is SASEGT in the germline V gene. V lost 3 bases to trimming and J lost 0 bases, with 14 bases between them. The CDR3 sequence is 16 residues long.

The chain couples TRBV10-1 to TRBJ2-1; 7 nucleotides align to TRBD1. The germline V gene encodes CDR1 WNHNN and CDR2 SYGVQD (reference sequence). V dropped 6 bases and J dropped 7; count of bases not matched to a gene: 9. The CDR3 totals 14 residues. CDR3 nucleotides: TGCGCCAGCAGCCCTTTCCCGGGACAGAATGAGCAGTTCTTC. It yields the protein CASSPFPGQNEQFF.

The J gene is TRBJ2-1, the V gene TRBV5-1; 12 positions match TRBD2. In germline, CDR1 is SGHRS, CDR2 YFSETQ. CDR3 length: 12 amino acids. V lost 6 bases to trimming and J lost 9 bases; unmatched junction nucleotides: 1. The CDR3 sequence is CASTSGGAEQFF. The CDR3 DNA sequence: TGCGCCAGCACTAGCGGGGGGGCTGAGCAGTTCTTC.

The chain carries TRBV11-2 and TRBJ2-7; 8 nucleotides match TRBD1. Unmatched junction bases numbered 6, after V lost 0 bases and J lost 2 bases. The CDR3 has 16 amino acids. Germline CDR1 and CDR2: SGHAT and FQNNGV. The CDR3: CASSLDPTGVPYEQYF. The CDR3 DNA follows: TGTGCCAGCAGCTTAGATCCGACAGGGGTTCCCTACGAGCAGTACTTC.

This chain links TRBV12-5 with TRBJ2-1, with 9 bases fitting TRBD2. Germline trimming cut 0 bases from V and 8 bases from J; bases unmatched to any gene: 8. CDR3 length equals 16 residues. Germline V gene lookup returns CDR1 LGHNT and CDR2 FRNRAP. CDR3 DNA sequence: TGTGCTAGTGGTTTGGTAACGGGACTAGCAAACCATGAGCAGTTCTTC. Translated: CASGLVTGLANHEQFF.

There are a few counts of this clone. The chain has TRBV2 and TRBJ2-4, with D possibly TRBD2 on 6 matching bases. CDR3 length equals 17 residues. CDR1 SNHLY and CDR2 FYNNEI come from the germline V gene. The ends were cut back, 8 bases at V and 1 base at J, with 21 bases in the middle. The CDR3 DNA follows: TGTGCCAGCGGGGAGGCGGGGTGGAGTGCGGCCAAAAACATTCAGTACTTC. Its protein product is CASGEAGWSAAKNIQYF.

The chain combines TRBV5-4 with TRBJ2-1; D is perhaps TRBD2 (6 bases). In germline, CDR1 is SGHNT, CDR2 YYREEE (reference sequence). Between the trimmed V and J ends, which lost 9 bases and 0 bases, there was a span of 13 bases. The CDR3 spans 14 residues. The CDR3 DNA sequence: TGTGCCACGGCGGTGCGGGACTCCTACAATGAGCAGTTCTTC. The encoded protein is CATAVRDSYNEQFF. The entire variable domain, with the rest obtained from reference TRBV5-4 and TRBJ2-1, is as follows: ETGVTQSPTHLIKTRGQQVTLRCSSQSGHNTVSWYQQALGQGPQFIFQYYREEENGRGNFPPRFSGLQFPNYSSELNVNALELDDSALYLCATAVRDSYNEQFFGPGTRLTVL.

This clone was detected a few times. The chain has TRBV5-1 and TRBJ1-2, with a weak D call TRBD1 (5 bases). Trimming stripped 0 bases from V and 8 bases from J, with 8 bases between. Per germline, CDR1 SGHRS and CDR2 YFSETQ. This CDR3 has 12 amino acids. CDR3 in DNA: TGCGCCAGCAGCTTGGCGGGGGAAGGCTACACCTTC. Its protein product is CASSLAGEGYTF.

CDR3 region: CASSPSPPDTQYF. DNA of the CDR3: TGTGCCAGCAGCCCGAGCCCACCCGATACGCAGTATTTT. The chain has TRBV5-6 and TRBJ2-3, with D uncertain. Germline V gene lookup returns CDR1 SGHDT and CDR2 YYEEEE. V was clipped by 4 bases and J by 6 bases, with 12 bases between them. The CDR3 is 13 residues long.

The chain is built from TRBV7-6 and TRBJ2-2; D remains ambiguous. CDR1 is SGHVS and CDR2 is FNYEAQ in the germline V gene. Trimming removed 5 bases from V and 5 bases from J, with 3 bases in between. The CDR3 totals 11 residues. The CDR3 spells CASSATGELFF. The CDR3, as DNA: TGTGCCAGCAGCGCGACCGGGGAGCTGTTTTTT.

The rearrangement uses TRBV19 and TRBJ2-7; unclear D gene. Between the trimmed V and J ends, which lost 6 bases and 0 bases, there was a span of 15 bases. This CDR3 is 15 amino acids long. Germline CDR1 LNHDA, CDR2 SQIVND (reference sequence). As DNA, the CDR3 is TGTGCCAGTAGCAGACTGGTACGGTTCTCCTACGAGCAGTACTTC. Protein sequence: CASSRLVRFSYEQYF. Drawing the rest from reference TRBV19 and TRBJ2-7, the complete variable domain is DGGITQSPKYLFRKEGQNVTLSCEQNLNHDAMYWYRQDPGQGLRLIYYSQIVNDFQKGDIAEGYSVSREKKESFPLTVTSAQKNPTAFYLCASSRLVRFSYEQYFGPGTRLTVT.

The rearrangement uses TRBV2 and TRBJ2-1, with 9 bases identical to TRBD1. This CDR3 has 15 amino acids. V lost 4 bases, J lost 3 bases, and 4 bases stayed unmatched. The germline V gene encodes CDR1 SNHLY and CDR2 FYNNEI. CDR3 in amino acids: CASSATGGDYNEQFF. The CDR3, as DNA: TGTGCCAGCAGTGCAACAGGGGGCGACTACAATGAGCAGTTCTTC. Combining the CDR3 with reference TRBV2 and TRBJ2-1 gives the whole variable domain EPEVTQTPSHQVTQMGQEVILRCVPISNHLYFYWYRQILGQKVEFLVSFYNNEISEKSEIFDDQFSVERPDGSNFTLKIRSTKLEDSAMYFCASSATGGDYNEQFFGPGTRLTVL.

This clone has just a few counts. V gene TRBV7-9 combines with J gene TRBJ2-1; the D gene is possibly TRBD2 (6 bases). This CDR3 has 15 residues. Between the trimmed V and J ends, which lost 7 bases and 5 bases, there was a span of 18 bases. The germline CDR1 and CDR2 sequences are SEHNR and FQNEAQ (reference sequence). CDR3 sequence: CASITGSPEDNEQFF. CDR3 bases: TGTGCCAGCATTACCGGGAGTCCGGAGGACAATGAGCAGTTCTTC.

This clone has only a few counts. The DNA for the CDR3 is TGTGCCAGCAGCAGCCCTCCGGGGATCGGAGAGACCCAGTACTTC. Residues: CASSSPPGIGETQYF. This chain connects TRBV9 to TRBJ2-5; TRBD2 is a possible D gene (5 bases). The V and J ends lost 4 bases and 4 bases respectively, with 17 bases between them. The CDR3 has 15 amino acids. CDR1 SGDLS and CDR2 YYNGEE come from the germline V gene.

This sequence joins TRBV7-3 and TRBJ2-3; D may be TRBD2 (6 bases). Germline values: CDR1 SGHTA, CDR2 FQGTGA. V was pared by 5 bases and J by 3 bases, with 15 bases between. This CDR3 is 15 amino acids long. CDR3 loop: CASSPLSAGTDTQYF. In nucleotides, the CDR3 is TGTGCCAGCAGCCCGTTGTCGGCGGGGACAGATACGCAGTATTTT.